This record covers a single TCR beta chain. Its antigen is as yet unknown. Genomic DNA acted as the template from which TCR beta VDJ combination and CDR3 sequence profiling were carried out. TCRdb used MiXCR to reprocess the reads, holding one entry per CDR3 protein. Seen here are about 160,000 distinct CDR3 sequences, just under 45% observed once, and the top ten hold 1.1%. Trimming removed 4 bases from V and 1 base from J, with 7 bases in between. The CDR3 totals 13 residues. Germline values: CDR1 SGHTA, CDR2 FQGNSA. This record comes from a study of CD8+CD57+ T cells in acquired aplastic anemia. On the study more broadly: Sorted CD4+ and CD8+ cells gave a mean 3.2 ug DNA, range about 0.19 to 27.4 ug. An average of roughly 10 million reads for CD4+ cells was obtained from healthy donors.

Findings of the study overall: Levels of CD8+ Simpson's diversity were not significantly distinct in patients versus controls. More than 25 was the count of CD8+ CDR3 sequences that patients shared with controls.

Sequenced sample: sorted CD4+, CD8+, or CD8+CD57+ T cells (not recorded which) from PBMCs. This chain joins TRBV7-2 and TRBJ1-1, with unresolved D. The sequence came from a human donor in good health. DNA of the CDR3: TGTGCCAGCAGCTGGGCAGGGAACACTGAAGCTTTCTTT. It translates to CASSWAGNTEAFF.